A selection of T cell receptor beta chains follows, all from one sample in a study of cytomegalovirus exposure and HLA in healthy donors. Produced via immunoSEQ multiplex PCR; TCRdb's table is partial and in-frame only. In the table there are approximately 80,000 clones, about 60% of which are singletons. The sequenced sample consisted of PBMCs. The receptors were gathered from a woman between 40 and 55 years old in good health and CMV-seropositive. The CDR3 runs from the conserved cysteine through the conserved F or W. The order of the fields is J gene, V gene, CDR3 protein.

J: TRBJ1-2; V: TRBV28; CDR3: CASRHSTPQGTYGYTF
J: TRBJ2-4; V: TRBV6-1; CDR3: CASSEQGGDKNIQYF
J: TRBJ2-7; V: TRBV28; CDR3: CASSPTGTGSYEQYF
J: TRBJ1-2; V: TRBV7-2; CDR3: CASSRDRRGGLYGYTF
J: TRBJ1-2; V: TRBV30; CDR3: CAWSVLVTGGHGYTF
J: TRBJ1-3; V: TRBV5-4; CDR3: CASSFDRGLGNTIYF
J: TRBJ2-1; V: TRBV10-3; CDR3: CALRTGGNEQFF
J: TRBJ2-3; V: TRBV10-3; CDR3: CAASGSSDTQYF
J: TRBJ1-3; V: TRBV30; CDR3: CASTSGGGNTIYF
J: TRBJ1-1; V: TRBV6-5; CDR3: CASSWQGSTEAFF
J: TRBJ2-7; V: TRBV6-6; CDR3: CASSYSGRAFYEQYF
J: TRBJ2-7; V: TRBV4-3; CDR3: CASSARGSGPHEQYF
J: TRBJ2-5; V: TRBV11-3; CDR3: CASSRGGQETQYF
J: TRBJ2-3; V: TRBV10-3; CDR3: CAISDSTADTQYF
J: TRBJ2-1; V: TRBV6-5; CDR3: CASSYPGQAHEQFF
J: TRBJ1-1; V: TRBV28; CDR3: CASSLAPGQGSTEAFF
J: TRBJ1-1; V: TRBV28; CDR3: CASSLVKDRVITEAFF
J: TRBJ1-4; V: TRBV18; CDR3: CASSPPGQGYEKLFF
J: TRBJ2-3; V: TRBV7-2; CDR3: CASSLAITGRADTQYF
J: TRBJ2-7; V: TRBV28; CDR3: CASSRGQGPPYEQYF
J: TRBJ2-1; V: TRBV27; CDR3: CASSPGLAFYNEQFF